This T cell receptor beta chain was documented in a study of technical replicates of blood from a handful of donors. Assay: immunoSEQ multiplex PCR; the TCRdb copy retains only in-frame clones and omits some. This table holds around 83,000 clones, 85% to 95% found once. Germline V gene sequence: CDR1 SGHRS, CDR2 YFSETQ. J gave up 3 bases and V 3 bases, and 1 base lay outside the gene matches. This CDR3 has 14 residues. The sample consisted of T cells isolated from PBMCs. The rearrangement uses TRBV5-1 and TRBJ2-7; 12 bases match TRBD2. The sequence derives from a human donor in good health. The CDR3 spells CASSWGLAGYEQYF. The CDR3 nucleotides read TGCGCCAGCAGCTGGGGACTAGCGGGCTACGAGCAGTACTTC.